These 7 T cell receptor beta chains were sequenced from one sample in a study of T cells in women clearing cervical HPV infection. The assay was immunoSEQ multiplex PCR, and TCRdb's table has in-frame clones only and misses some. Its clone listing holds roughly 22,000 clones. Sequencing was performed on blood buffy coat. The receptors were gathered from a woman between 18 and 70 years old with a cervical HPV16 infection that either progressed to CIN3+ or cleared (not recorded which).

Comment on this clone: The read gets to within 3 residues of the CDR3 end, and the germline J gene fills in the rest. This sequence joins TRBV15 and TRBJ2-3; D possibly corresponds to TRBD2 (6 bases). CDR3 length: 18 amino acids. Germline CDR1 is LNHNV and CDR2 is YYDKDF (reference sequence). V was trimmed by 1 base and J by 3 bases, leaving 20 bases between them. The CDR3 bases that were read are TGTGCCACCAGCAGAGGAGAACTCGGAGCGGGTATAACAGATACG. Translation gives CATSRGELGAGITDT. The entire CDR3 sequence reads CATSRGELGAGITDTQYF.

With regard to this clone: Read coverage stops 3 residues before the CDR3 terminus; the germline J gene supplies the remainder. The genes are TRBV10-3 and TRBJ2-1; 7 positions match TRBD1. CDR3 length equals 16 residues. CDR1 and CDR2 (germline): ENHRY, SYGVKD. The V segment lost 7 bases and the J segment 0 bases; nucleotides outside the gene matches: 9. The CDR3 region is CAINPGQISSYNEQFF. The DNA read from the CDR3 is TGTGCCATCAATCCGGGACAGATAAGCTCCTACAATGAG.

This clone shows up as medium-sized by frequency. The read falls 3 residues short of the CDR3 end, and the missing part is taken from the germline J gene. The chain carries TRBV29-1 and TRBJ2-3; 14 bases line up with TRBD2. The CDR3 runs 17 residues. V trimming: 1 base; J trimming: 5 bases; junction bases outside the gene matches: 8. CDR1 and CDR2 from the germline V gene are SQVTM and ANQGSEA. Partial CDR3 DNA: TGCAGCGTTGAAGTTCGAGGGACTAGCGGGAGTCGAGATACG. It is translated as CSVEVRGTSGSRDT. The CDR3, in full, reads CSVEVRGTSGSRDTQYF.

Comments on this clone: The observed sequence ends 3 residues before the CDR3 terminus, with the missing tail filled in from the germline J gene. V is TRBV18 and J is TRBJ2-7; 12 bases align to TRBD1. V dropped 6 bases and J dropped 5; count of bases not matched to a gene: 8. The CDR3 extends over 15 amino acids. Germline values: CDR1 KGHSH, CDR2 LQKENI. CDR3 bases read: TGTGCCAGCTCCCTTCGCGGGACAGGGGGCGACGAG. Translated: CASSLRGTGGDE. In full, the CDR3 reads CASSLRGTGGDEQYF.

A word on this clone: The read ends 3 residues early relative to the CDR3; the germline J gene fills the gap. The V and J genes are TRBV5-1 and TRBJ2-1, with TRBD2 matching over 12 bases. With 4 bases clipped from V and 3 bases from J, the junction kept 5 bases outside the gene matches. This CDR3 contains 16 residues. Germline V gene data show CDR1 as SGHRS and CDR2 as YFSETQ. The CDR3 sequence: CASSPRTSGIYNEQFF. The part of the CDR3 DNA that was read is TGCGCCAGCAGCCCGCGGACTAGCGGGATCTACAATGAG.

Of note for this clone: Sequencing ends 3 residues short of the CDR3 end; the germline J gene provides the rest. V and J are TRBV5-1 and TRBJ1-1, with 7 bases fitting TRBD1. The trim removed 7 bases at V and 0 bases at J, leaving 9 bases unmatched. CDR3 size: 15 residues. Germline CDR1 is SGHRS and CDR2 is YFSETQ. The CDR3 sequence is CASDPGGRMNTEAFF. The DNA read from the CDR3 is TGCGCCAGCGACCCAGGGGGGAGGATGAACACTGAA.

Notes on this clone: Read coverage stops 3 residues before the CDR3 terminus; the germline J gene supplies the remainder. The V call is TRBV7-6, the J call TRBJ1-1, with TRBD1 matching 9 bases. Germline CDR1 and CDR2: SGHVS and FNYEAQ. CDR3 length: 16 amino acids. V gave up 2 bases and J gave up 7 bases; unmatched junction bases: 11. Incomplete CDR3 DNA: TGTGCCAGCAGCTTAAGGTGGACAGGGGTCAAGGGTGAA. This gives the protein CASSLRWTGVKGE. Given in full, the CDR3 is CASSLRWTGVKGEAFF.